The 13 T cell receptor beta chains below were found in one sample sequenced in a study of PD-L1 blockade in urothelial cancer. The assay was immunoSEQ multiplex PCR, and TCRdb's table has in-frame clones only and misses some. The sample contains roughly 45,000 clones, 83% of which appear only once. Time point: peripheral blood 6 weeks after treatment start. The source material was PBMCs, sampled around atezolizumab (anti-PD-L1) treatment. The receptors were sampled from a man aged 60 to 69 with urothelial cancer.

This chain uses TRBV5-4 with TRBJ2-7, with 7 bases aligning to TRBD1. Germline V gene sequence: CDR1 SGHNT, CDR2 YYREEE (reference sequence). The CDR3 is 12 residues long. J was trimmed by 4 bases and V by 4 bases; bases with no gene match: 2. The CDR3 bases are TGTGCCAGCAGCCTACAGGGGTACGAGCAGTACTTC. As protein: CASSLQGYEQYF. The whole variable domain, remainder taken from reference TRBV5-4 and TRBJ2-7, is ETGVTQSPTHLIKTRGQQVTLRCSSQSGHNTVSWYQQALGQGPQFIFQYYREEENGRGNFPPRFSGLQFPNYSSELNVNALELDDSALYLCASSLQGYEQYFGPGTRLTVT.

V usage is TRBV20-1 and J usage is TRBJ2-7; maybe TRBD2 (6 bases). The CDR3 is 11 residues long. CDR1 is DFQATT, CDR2 SNEGSKA, per germline (reference sequence). The V end lost 6 bases, the J end lost 4 bases, and 10 bases lay between the germline ends. The CDR3 here is CSARGIYEQYF. The CDR3 DNA sequence: TGCAGTGCGCGGGGAATATACGAGCAGTACTTC.

The rearrangement links TRBV10-1 to TRBJ2-5; 12 nucleotides line up with TRBD2. CDR3 length: 19 residues. The V and J ends lost 7 bases and 4 bases, in that order; junction bases with no gene match: 19. Germline CDR1 and CDR2: WNHNN and SYGVQD (reference sequence). CDR3 DNA: TGCGCCAGCACGGACAGGGACCCGAGGACTAGCGGGGTTGGAGAGACCCAGTACTTC. Translated: CASTDRDPRTSGVGETQYF.

The CDR3 nucleotides are TGTGCCAGCAGCGTATCGGGGGTCACAGATACGCAGTATTTT. It yields the protein CASSVSGVTDTQYF. The gene calls are TRBV9 and TRBJ2-3, with D maybe TRBD2 (6 bases). Germline V CDR1 and CDR2: SGDLS, YYNGEE. The CDR3 sequence is 14 residues long. V lost 1 base and J lost 2, with 8 bases in between.

This clone was observed once. In nucleotides, the CDR3 is TGCGCCAGCAGCTCCGGGACAGGGCCTCTCGAGCAGTACTTC. It codes for CASSSGTGPLEQYF. The chain combines TRBV5-1 with TRBJ2-7, with 9 nucleotides matching TRBD1. The CDR3 consists of 14 residues. V shed 3 bases and J 6 bases; nucleotides not matched to a gene: 7. CDR1 SGHRS and CDR2 YFSETQ come from the germline V gene.

The chain joins TRBV4-2 to TRBJ2-5, with 8 positions matching TRBD1. CDR3 length: 16 amino acids. V dropped 3 bases and J dropped 5; count of bases not matched to a gene: 11. CDR1 and CDR2 (germline): LGHNA, YNFKEQ. This CDR3 is CASSHAPGTGQETQYF. Here the CDR3 DNA reads TGTGCCAGCAGCCATGCCCCCGGGACAGGACAGGAGACCCAGTACTTC.

This clone was detected only a few times. V is TRBV30 and J is TRBJ1-1, with a weak D call TRBD1 (6 bases). This CDR3 contains 14 residues. Per the germline V gene, CDR1 is GTSNPN and CDR2 is SVGIG (reference sequence). Trimming took off 2 bases at V and 0 bases at J, with 10 bases between the two ends. CDR3 nucleotide sequence: TGTGCCTGGAGTTTAGGACAGCTGAACACTGAAGCTTTCTTT. It specifies CAWSLGQLNTEAFF.

The chain uses TRBV5-4 and TRBJ2-7; TRBD1 matches at 7 bases. The CDR3 sequence is 14 residues long. CDR1 is SGHNT, CDR2 YYREEE, per germline (reference sequence). J was trimmed by 3 bases and V by 5 bases; bases with no gene match: 8. Here the CDR3 reads CASRPETGDYEQYF. Written as DNA, the CDR3 is TGTGCCAGCAGACCAGAAACAGGGGACTACGAGCAGTACTTC.

This chain links TRBV27 with TRBJ2-7; possible D gene TRBD1, 6 bases. The CDR3 is 14 amino acids. CDR1 is MNHEY, CDR2 SMNVEV, per germline (reference sequence). V lost 0 bases to trimming and J lost 5 bases, with 11 bases between them. Written as DNA, the CDR3 is TGTGCCAGCAGTTTATCGAACAGGGCCCACGAGCAGTACTTC. Translation: CASSLSNRAHEQYF.

The V gene is TRBV6-5, the J gene TRBJ2-2, with D unresolved. The CDR3 spans 14 residues. V was clipped by 0 bases and J by 4 bases, with 6 bases between them. Germline V gene lookup returns CDR1 MNHEY and CDR2 SVGAGI. CDR3 loop: CASSYSPGTGELFF. The CDR3 DNA reads as TGTGCCAGCAGTTACTCGCCGGGCACCGGGGAGCTGTTTTTT.

The rearrangement uses TRBV6-6 and TRBJ2-3; 12 nucleotides line up with TRBD1. The ends lost 6 bases at V and 5 bases at J; junction bases unmatched: 6. The CDR3 loop spans 15 amino acids. Germline CDR1 is MNHNY and CDR2 is SVGAGI (reference sequence). CDR3 nucleotides: TGTGCCAGCAGCCCGGGACAGGGGGCGAAAGATACGCAGTATTTT. It codes for CASSPGQGAKDTQYF.

This clone was observed a handful of times. The chain joins TRBV6-1 to TRBJ1-6; 8 bases are shared with TRBD1. The CDR3 loop spans 14 amino acids. Germline V gives CDR1 MNHNS, CDR2 SASEGT. The junction had 11 bases not matched to a gene; V was cut back by 5 bases and J by 14 bases. The chain's CDR3 is CASSPIGQGTSLHF. The CDR3 region has the DNA TGTGCCAGCAGTCCTATAGGACAGGGTACGTCCCTCCACTTT.

The CDR3 sequence is CASSFRLAGRNEQFF. The CDR3 nucleotides are TGTGCCAGCAGTTTTCGGCTAGCGGGGCGCAATGAGCAGTTCTTC. The chain has TRBV27 and TRBJ2-1; 9 nucleotides agree with TRBD2. V trimming: 3 bases; J trimming: 6 bases; junction bases outside the gene matches: 6. This CDR3 contains 15 residues. Germline CDR1 and CDR2: MNHEY and SMNVEV (reference sequence).